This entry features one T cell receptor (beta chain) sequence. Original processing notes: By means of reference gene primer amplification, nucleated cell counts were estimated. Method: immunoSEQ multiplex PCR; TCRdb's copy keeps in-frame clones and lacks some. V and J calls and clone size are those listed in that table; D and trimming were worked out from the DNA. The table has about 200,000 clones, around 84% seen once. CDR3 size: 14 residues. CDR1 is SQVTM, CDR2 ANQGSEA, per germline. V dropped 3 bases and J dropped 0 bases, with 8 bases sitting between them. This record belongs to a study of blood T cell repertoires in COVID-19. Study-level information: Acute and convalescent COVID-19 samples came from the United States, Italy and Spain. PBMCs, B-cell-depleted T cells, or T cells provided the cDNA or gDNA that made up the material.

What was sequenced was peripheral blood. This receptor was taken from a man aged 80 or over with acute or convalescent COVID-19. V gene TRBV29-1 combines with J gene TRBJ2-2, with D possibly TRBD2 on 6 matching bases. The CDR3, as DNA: TGCAGCGTTGAGGAGGGTGCGAACACCGGGGAGCTGTTTTTT. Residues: CSVEEGANTGELFF.